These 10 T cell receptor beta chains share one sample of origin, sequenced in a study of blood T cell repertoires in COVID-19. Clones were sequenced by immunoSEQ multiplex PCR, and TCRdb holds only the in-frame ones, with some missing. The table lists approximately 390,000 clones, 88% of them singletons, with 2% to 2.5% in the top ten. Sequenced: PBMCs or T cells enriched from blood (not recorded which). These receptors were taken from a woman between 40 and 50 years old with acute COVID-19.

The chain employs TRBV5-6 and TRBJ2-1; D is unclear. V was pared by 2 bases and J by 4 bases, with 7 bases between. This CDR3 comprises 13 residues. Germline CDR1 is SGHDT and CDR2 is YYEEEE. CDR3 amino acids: CASSFLTYNEQFF. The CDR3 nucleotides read TGTGCCAGCAGCTTCTTAACTTACAATGAGCAGTTCTTC.

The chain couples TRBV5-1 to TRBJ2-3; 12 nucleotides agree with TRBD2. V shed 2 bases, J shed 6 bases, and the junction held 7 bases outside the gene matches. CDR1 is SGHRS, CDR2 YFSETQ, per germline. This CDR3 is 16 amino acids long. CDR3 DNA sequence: TGCGCCAGCAGCTTACCGACTAGCGGGGGATCTGATACGCAGTATTTT. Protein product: CASSLPTSGGSDTQYF.

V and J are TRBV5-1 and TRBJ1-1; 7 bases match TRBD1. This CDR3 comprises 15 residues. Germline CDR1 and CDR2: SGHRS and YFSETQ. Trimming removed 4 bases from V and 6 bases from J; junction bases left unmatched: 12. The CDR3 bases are TGCGCCAGCAGCCCCGGCGGAGGGGGCGCATCTGAAGCTTTCTTT. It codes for CASSPGGGGASEAFF.

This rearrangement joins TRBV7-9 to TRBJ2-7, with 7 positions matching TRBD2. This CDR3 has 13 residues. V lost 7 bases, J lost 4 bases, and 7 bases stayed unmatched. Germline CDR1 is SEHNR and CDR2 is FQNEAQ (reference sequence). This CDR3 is CASTSGLVYEQYF. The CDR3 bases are TGTGCCAGCACCAGCGGACTAGTGTACGAGCAGTACTTC.

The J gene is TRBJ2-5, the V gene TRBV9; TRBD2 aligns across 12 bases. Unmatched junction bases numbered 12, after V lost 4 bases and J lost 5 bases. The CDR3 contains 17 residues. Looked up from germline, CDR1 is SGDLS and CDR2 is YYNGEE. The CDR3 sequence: CASSPLRSSGGEETQYF. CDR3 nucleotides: TGTGCCAGCAGCCCCCTGAGGTCTAGCGGGGGGGAGGAGACCCAGTACTTC.

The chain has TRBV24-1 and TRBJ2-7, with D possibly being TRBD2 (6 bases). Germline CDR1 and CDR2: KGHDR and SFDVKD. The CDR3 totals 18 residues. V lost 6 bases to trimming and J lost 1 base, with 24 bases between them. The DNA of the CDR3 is TGTGCCACCAGTATTCGGGACTCCCCTTATGGTCGGTCCTACGAGCAGTACTTC. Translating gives CATSIRDSPYGRSYEQYF.

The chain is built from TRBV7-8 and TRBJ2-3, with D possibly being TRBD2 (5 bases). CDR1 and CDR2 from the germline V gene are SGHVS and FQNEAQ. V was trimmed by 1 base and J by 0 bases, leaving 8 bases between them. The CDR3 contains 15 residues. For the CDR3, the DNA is TGTGCCAGCAGCTTAGTGGCGGGTAGCACAGATACGCAGTATTTT. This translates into CASSLVAGSTDTQYF.

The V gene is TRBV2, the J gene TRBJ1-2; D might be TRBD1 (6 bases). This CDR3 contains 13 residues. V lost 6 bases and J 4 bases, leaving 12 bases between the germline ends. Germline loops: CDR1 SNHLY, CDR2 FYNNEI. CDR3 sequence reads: CASSRQVGYGYTF. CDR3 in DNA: TGTGCCAGCAGCCGACAGGTGGGCTATGGCTACACCTTC. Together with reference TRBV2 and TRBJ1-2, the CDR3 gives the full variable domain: EPEVTQTPSHQVTQMGQEVILRCVPISNHLYFYWYRQILGQKVEFLVSFYNNEISEKSEIFDDQFSVERPDGSNFTLKIRSTKLEDSAMYFCASSRQVGYGYTFGSGTRLTVV.

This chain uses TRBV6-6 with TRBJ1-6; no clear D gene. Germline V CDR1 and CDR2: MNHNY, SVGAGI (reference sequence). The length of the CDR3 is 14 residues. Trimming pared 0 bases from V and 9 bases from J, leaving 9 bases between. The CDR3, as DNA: TGTGCCAGCAGTTACTCGGTCTCGGGTTCACCCCTCCACTTT. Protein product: CASSYSVSGSPLHF.

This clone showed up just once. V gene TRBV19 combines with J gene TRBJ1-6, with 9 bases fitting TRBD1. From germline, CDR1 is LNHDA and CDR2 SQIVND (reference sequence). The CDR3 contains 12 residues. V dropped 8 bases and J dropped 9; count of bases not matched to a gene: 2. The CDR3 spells CASGTGSSPLHF. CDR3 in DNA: TGTGCCAGTGGGACAGGGAGTTCACCCCTCCACTTT.